This entry is about one T cell receptor (beta chain). This sample was included in a study of blood T cell repertoires in COVID-19. Overall study context: COVID-19 samples from acute and convalescent phases originated in the United States, Italy and Spain. In each case, the material was cDNA or gDNA derived from T cells, B-cell-depleted T cells, or PBMCs.

Repertoires were generated with immunoSEQ multiplex PCR, while TCRdb's copy carries only in-frame clones and drops some. The table records about 210,000 clones, about 91% of them present only once. The CDR3 is 15 residues long. Germline CDR1 is SGHDN and CDR2 is FVKESK. Trimming cost V 4 bases and J 0 bases, with 7 bases left between them. The sequence was obtained from a man aged 25-45 years with acute or convalescent COVID-19. The chain uses TRBV14 and TRBJ1-6, with unresolved D. Sequenced sample: peripheral blood. CDR3 region: CASSPASSYNSPLHF. The CDR3 nucleotides are TGTGCCAGCAGCCCTGCGAGCTCCTATAATTCACCCCTCCACTTT.